This passage covers 10 T cell receptor beta chains from one sample sequenced in a study of T cells after posttransplantation cyclophosphamide. Sequenced by immunoSEQ multiplex PCR; TCRdb stores in-frame clones only, minus some. Here the sample spans over a thousand clones, around 98% being singletons. The sample was naive CD8+ T cells sorted from PBMCs. The source of these receptors is a woman in her sixties or seventies in good health, CMV-negative, and a related stem cell transplant donor.

J is TRBJ2-1 and V is TRBV4-3; D is perhaps TRBD2 (6 bases). The V end was cut by 0 bases, the J end by 5 bases, with 14 bases between. The CDR3 loop spans 16 amino acids. Germline assignment: CDR1 LGHNA and CDR2 YSLEER. The CDR3 DNA is TGCGCCAGCAGCCAAGACGTGGGTAGCGGTCACAATGAGCAGTTCTTC. Residues: CASSQDVGSGHNEQFF.

This clone was detected only once. The V gene is TRBV9, the J gene TRBJ2-2; TRBD1 matches 11 bases. This CDR3 has 14 residues. Losses at the gene ends were 2 bases for V and 7 bases for J; bases not matched to a gene: 1. Germline V gene data show CDR1 as SGDLS and CDR2 as YYNGEE. The chain's CDR3 is CASSVGTGGGELFF. The DNA of the CDR3 is TGTGCCAGCAGCGTCGGGACAGGGGGCGGGGAGCTGTTTTTT.

The CDR3 spells CASSQVEGSYEQYF. The CDR3, as DNA: TGCGCCAGCAGCCAAGTAGAGGGCTCCTACGAGCAGTACTTC. The V gene is TRBV4-3, the J gene TRBJ2-7, with D possibly TRBD2 on 5 matching bases. Trimming removed 1 base at V and 0 bases at J, with 7 bases between. This CDR3 is built from 14 residues. Per germline, CDR1 LGHNA and CDR2 YSLEER.

This chain joins TRBV5-1 and TRBJ2-5, with 9 nucleotides matching TRBD2. The CDR3 is 15 amino acids. V gave up 2 bases and J gave up 4 bases; unmatched junction bases: 6. The germline CDR1 and CDR2 sequences are SGHRS and YFSETQ. The CDR3: CASSLVAGAGETQYF. The CDR3 bases are TGCGCCAGCAGCTTAGTAGCGGGGGCGGGAGAGACCCAGTACTTC.

This sequence joins TRBV5-1 and TRBJ1-5; D is undetermined. The CDR3 loop spans 14 amino acids. The germline gives CDR1 SGHRS, CDR2 YFSETQ. V was cut by 0 bases and J by 4 bases, with 8 bases left in between. The CDR3 loop is CASSLGSGNQPQHF. The CDR3, as DNA: TGCGCCAGCAGCTTGGGCTCCGGGAATCAGCCCCAGCATTTT.

J is TRBJ2-5 and V is TRBV7-8; possible D gene TRBD2, 6 bases. V was clipped by 0 bases and J by 6 bases, with 11 bases between them. This CDR3 is 14 amino acids long. The germline V gene encodes CDR1 SGHVS and CDR2 FQNEAQ. CDR3 coding DNA: TGTGCCAGCAGCTTAGCCGGGACTTATAAGACCCAGTACTTC. Residues: CASSLAGTYKTQYF.

The chain is built from TRBV27 and TRBJ1-1, with a possible D match to TRBD1 (6 bases). Germline loops: CDR1 MNHEY, CDR2 SMNVEV (reference sequence). The CDR3 loop spans 14 amino acids. V was trimmed by 2 bases and J by 5 bases, leaving 12 bases between them. In DNA, the CDR3 is TGTGCCAGCAGTTTAGGGGGGGCGGCGACTGAAGCTTTCTTT. Amino acids: CASSLGGAATEAFF.

The J gene is TRBJ2-3, the V gene TRBV21-1; the table's D call, TRBD1, was not checked against the DNA. TRBV21-1 is described as a pseudogene. This CDR3 is built from 17 residues. CDR3 nucleotides: TGTGCCAGCAGCAAAGCGCTCCGGGACAGGGACTCAGATACGCAGTATTTT. Amino acids: CASSKALRDRDSDTQYF.

This clone was observed once. J is TRBJ2-3 and V is TRBV13; the D is unclear. This CDR3 is 12 amino acids long. Germline V lookup: CDR1 PRHDT, CDR2 FYEKMQ (reference sequence). V was trimmed by 6 bases and J by 4 bases, leaving 8 bases between them. The CDR3 DNA is TGTGCCAGCAGATCCTTAGCAGATACGCAGTATTTT. Its protein is CASRSLADTQYF.

V is TRBV9 and J is TRBJ2-1; D possibly corresponds to TRBD2 (6 bases). The CDR3 is 17 amino acids. V was pared by 4 bases and J by 8 bases, with 25 bases between. CDR1 is SGDLS, CDR2 YYNGEE, per germline. Here the CDR3 DNA reads TGTGCCAGCAGCCTGACGGTATGGGGGGTGCTGAACTATGAGCAGTTCTTC. It codes for CASSLTVWGVLNYEQFF.